The 4 T cell receptor beta chains reported below all come from one sample, sequenced in a study of cytomegalovirus exposure and HLA in healthy donors. The PCR made use of 60 Vbeta and 13 Jbeta primers. The protocol was immunoSEQ multiplex PCR, while the TCRdb copy is restricted to in-frame clones and leaves out a portion. Of 90,000 to 120,000 clones listed, less than 80% are singletons. The sequenced sample consisted of PBMCs. Receptor source: a young man in good health and CMV-seropositive.

This rearrangement joins TRBV19 to TRBJ1-5, with TRBD1 matching 9 bases. V was pared by 5 bases and J by 6 bases, with 8 bases of the junction left unmatched. CDR1 LNHDA and CDR2 SQIVND come from the germline V gene (reference sequence). The CDR3 sequence is 15 residues long. CDR3 in DNA: TGTGCCAGTAGTGTCGCCGGGACAGGGACTCAGCCCCAGCATTTT. It encodes CASSVAGTGTQPQHF.

This rearrangement joins TRBV5-8 to TRBJ1-4; 10 bases fit TRBD1. V lost 0 bases to trimming and J lost 5 bases; unmatched junction nucleotides: 7. Germline-derived CDR1 and CDR2 are SGHTS and YDEGEE. The CDR3 has 17 amino acids. CDR3 sequence: CASSLEGRTGGNEKLFF. CDR3 nucleotide sequence: TGTGCCAGCAGCTTGGAGGGTAGGACAGGGGGAAATGAAAAACTGTTTTTT.

This chain connects TRBV19 to TRBJ1-1; TRBD1 matches 7 bases. Losses at the gene ends were 5 bases for V and 1 base for J; bases not matched to a gene: 4. Germline CDR1 LNHDA, CDR2 SQIVND (reference sequence). This CDR3 comprises 14 residues. CDR3 protein: CASSPGGTNTEAFF. The CDR3 DNA follows: TGTGCCAGTAGTCCAGGGGGGACGAACACTGAAGCTTTCTTT.

This chain connects TRBV20-1 to TRBJ2-7, with D possibly TRBD2 on 5 matching bases. Trimming shortened V by 6 bases and J by 9 bases, and 15 bases separated the two germline ends. CDR1 is DFQATT, CDR2 SNEGSKA, per germline (reference sequence). The CDR3 is 11 residues long. CDR3 DNA: TGCAGTGCAGCCAAATCTAGCTGGCAGTACTTC. Translation gives CSAAKSSWQYF.